What follows are 5 T cell receptor beta chains derived from one specimen sequenced in a study of cytomegalovirus exposure and HLA in healthy donors. Both 60 Vbeta primers and 13 Jbeta primers went into the PCR. The data were produced by immunoSEQ multiplex PCR, yet TCRdb's version contains in-frame clones alone and is incomplete. The data hold approximately 170,000 clones, with around four fifths observed a single time. The source material was PBMCs. The receptors come from a female donor in good health and CMV-seronegative.

Comments on this clone: An end of the junction does not agree with germline; a read error may underlie this. The chain combines TRBV5-6 with TRBJ1-5; 8 nucleotides line up with TRBD1. The CDR3 runs 13 residues. CDR1 and CDR2 from the germline V gene are SGHDT and YYEEEE. The DNA of the CDR3 is TGTGTCAGCAGCCGGGACAGGAATCAGCCCCAGCATTTT. It is translated as CVSSRDRNQPQHF.

This chain joins TRBV7-2 and TRBJ2-5; the match to TRBD2 covers 12 bases. The J call may be faulty, since TRBJ2-7 better matches the DNA end. Germline lookup yields CDR1 SGHTA and CDR2 FQGNSA. The CDR3 contains 15 residues. For the CDR3, the DNA is TGTGCCAGCAGCTCGCTAGCGGGGGGGCCCTACGAGCAGTACTTC. Its translation is CASSSLAGGPYEQYF.

The chain carries TRBV7-8 and TRBJ2-7; D possibly corresponds to TRBD2 (6 bases). CDR1 SGHVS and CDR2 FQNEAQ come from the germline V gene. The CDR3 runs 14 residues. V was shortened by 1 base and J by 9 bases, with 16 bases between the two germline ends. The CDR3 spells CASSLVAGGMGQYF. The CDR3 coding sequence is TGTGCCAGCAGCTTAGTAGCAGGAGGGATGGGGCAGTACTTC.

V is TRBV2 and J is TRBJ2-7; D possibly corresponds to TRBD1 (6 bases). V was shortened by 7 bases and J by 1 base, with 14 bases between the two germline ends. The CDR3 consists of 14 residues. From germline, CDR1 is SNHLY and CDR2 FYNNEI. The CDR3 region has the DNA TGTGCCAGCACATCCAGGGGAGTATCCTACGAGCAGTACTTC. This encodes CASTSRGVSYEQYF.

This chain connects TRBV19 to TRBJ1-2; 7 nucleotides agree with TRBD1. V was clipped by 7 bases and J by 11 bases; unmatched bases: 13. The CDR3 covers 13 residues. Germline V gene sequence: CDR1 LNHDA, CDR2 SQIVND (reference sequence). The CDR3, as DNA: TGTGCCAGTAACCCCGGGACAGCCGTTTATTACACCTTC. Amino acid sequence: CASNPGTAVYYTF.